This is a list of T cell receptor beta chains from one sample in a study of Graves' ophthalmopathy and Graves' hyperthyroidism. TCRdb re-derived calls from the multiplex PCR reads in MiXCR, one entry per CDR3 protein. Among some 160,000 distinct CDR3 sequences listed, under 45% were seen once. The sequenced material came from peripheral blood. Receptor source: a man aged 25-45 years with Graves' ophthalmopathy. Both conserved end residues are part of each CDR3. D genes are given only for firm matches. Only some rows state a clone size, as once, few, many or a class for expanded clones.

j_call v_call d_call clone_size cdr3_nt cdr3_aa
TRBJ2-7 TRBV15 TRBD2 many TGTGCCACCAGCAGACTAGCGGGAGAGGGGAACTACGAGCAGTACTTC CATSRLAGEGNYEQYF
TRBJ1-3 TRBV6-5 - many TGTGCCAGCAGTTGGGCACGAGGAGATCGGAACACCATATATTTT CASSWARGDRNTIYF
TRBJ2-5 TRBV7-8 - many TGTGCCAGCAGCTTAGCGCACGGCGGAGGGGGGGAGACCCAGTACTTC CASSLAHGGGGETQYF
TRBJ1-1 TRBV12-3/TRBV12-4 - - TGTGCCAGCAGTTACTCGAGTTGGGCTGAAGCTTTCTTT CASSYSSWAEAFF
TRBJ2-3 TRBV19 - many TGTGCCAGTAGTGTGGGGGGGTTAGGGGGCCCCACAGATACGCAGTATTTT CASSVGGLGGPTDTQYF
TRBJ1-6 TRBV30 - many TGTGCCCATGGAAGAAGGTCGGACTTCTCACCCCTCCACTTT CAHGRRSDFSPLHF
TRBJ1-1 TRBV6-1 TRBD1 - TGTGCCAGCAGTGCGATCGGACAGGGGAGGGCTGAAGCTTTCTTT CASSAIGQGRAEAFF
TRBJ2-5 TRBV28 - - TGTGCCAGCAGTTTCATCTGGGACAAATATGCCGAGACCCAGTACTTC CASSFIWDKYAETQYF
TRBJ2-5 TRBV12-3/TRBV12-4 - many TGTGCCAGCAGGACCCTCTCCAGCGGAGGACAAGAGACCCAGTACTTC CASRTLSSGGQETQYF
TRBJ2-4 TRBV12-3/TRBV12-4 - - TGTGCCAGCAGTTTGGGGACAGCCAAAAACATTCAGTACTTC CASSLGTAKNIQYF
TRBJ2-7 TRBV27 TRBD2 - TGTGCCAGCAGTTTATCCCCCCGTAGCGGGAGTATCGGTTACGAGCAGTACTTC CASSLSPRSGSIGYEQYF
TRBJ2-7 TRBV20-1 - - TGCAGTGCTACTGGGGACACGCCCCCCTACGAGCAGTACTTC CSATGDTPPYEQYF
TRBJ1-6 TRBV7-2 TRBD1 many TGTGCCAGCAGCCCGGGACAGGGCTTGTCACCCCTCCACTTT CASSPGQGLSPLHF
TRBJ1-5 TRBV7-8 TRBD1 many TGTGCCAGCAGCTTAGCCCCGGGACAGAGTAGCAATCAGCCCCAGCATTTT CASSLAPGQSSNQPQHF
TRBJ2-7 TRBV6-5 TRBD2 - TGTGCCAGCAGTTACTCGAGTCGGGAGGGGAACTACGAGCAGTACTTC CASSYSSREGNYEQYF
TRBJ1-1 TRBV12-3/TRBV12-4 - few TGTGCCAGCAGTTCCCGGGACGGGACTGAAGCTTTCTTT CASSSRDGTEAFF
TRBJ2-7 TRBV5-5 TRBD1 many TGTGCCAGCAGCTTCGGACAGGTTTCCTACGAGCAGTACTTC CASSFGQVSYEQYF
TRBJ2-7 TRBV6-2/TRBV6-3 - many TGTGCCAGCAGTTCCCGACTTTACGAGCAGTACTTC CASSSRLYEQYF
TRBJ2-2 TRBV7-2 - - TGTGCCAGCAGCAGCTTCCCCCGGACTATCGGGGAGCTGTTTTTT CASSSFPRTIGELFF
TRBJ1-5 TRBV12-3/TRBV12-4 - many TGTGCCAGCAGAAATCCCGGGGAGCCCCAGCATTTT CASRNPGEPQHF
TRBJ1-3 TRBV28 - many TGTGCCAGCAGTTTAACACCGGGCTCTGGAAACACCATATATTTT CASSLTPGSGNTIYF
TRBJ2-7 TRBV12-3/TRBV12-4 TRBD2 many TGTGCCAGCAGTTTAGCAGTGGGCGGGAGCGGAGGCTACGAGCAGTACTTC CASSLAVGGSGGYEQYF
TRBJ1-1 TRBV28 - many TGTGCCATTAGGGGGGGCGCAGCCATGGCAGCTTTCTTT CAIRGGAAMAAFF
TRBJ1-1 TRBV2 - - TGTGCCAGCAGTGAAATGGTCAGTGTGACCACTGAAGCTTTCTTT CASSEMVSVTTEAFF
TRBJ1-3 TRBV6-5 TRBD1 many TGTGCCAGCAGTACAGGACAGGACTCTGGAAACACCATATATTTT CASSTGQDSGNTIYF
TRBJ1-1 TRBV30 - many TGTGCCCATCGTAGAGTGAACACTGAAGCTTTCTTT CAHRRVNTEAFF
TRBJ1-2 TRBV6-1 TRBD1 many TGTGCCAGCAAGGGAAGGGGGACAGGGCAGCGGGGCTACACCTTC CASKGRGTGQRGYTF
TRBJ2-2 TRBV27 - many TGTGCCAGCAGTTTATTGGGCCGGGGTCAGGGGGAGCTGTTTTTT CASSLLGRGQGELFF
TRBJ1-1 TRBV12-3/TRBV12-4 - few TGTGCCAGCAGTTTAGGAGTCAATGGGGCTGAAGCTTTCTTT CASSLGVNGAEAFF
TRBJ2-7 TRBV6-5 - many TGTGCCAGCAGTTACTCCTTGCAGCGACTCCCCTACGAGCAGTACTTC CASSYSLQRLPYEQYF
TRBJ1-2 TRBV18 - many TGTGCCAGCTCAACTAGACAGGAGAACTATGGCTACACCTTC CASSTRQENYGYTF
TRBJ2-5 TRBV28 TRBD2 - TGTGCCAGCAGTTTAGAGGGCCGGGGAGGGTCCCAGTACTTC CASSLEGRGGSQYF
TRBJ2-4 TRBV28 TRBD1 many TGTGCCAGCAGTACAGGGGTAAACATTCAGTACTTC CASSTGVNIQYF
TRBJ1-2 TRBV19 - many TGTGCCAGTAGCCCCGGGGTCCATGGCTACACCTTC CASSPGVHGYTF
TRBJ2-7 TRBV30 TRBD1 many TGTGCCTGGGACAGAGGACAGGGGGCGCGGGAGCAGTACTTC CAWDRGQGAREQYF
TRBJ1-2 TRBV6-5 - many TGTGCCAGCACGTTGAGTAGCGGCTATGGCTACACCTTC CASTLSSGYGYTF
TRBJ2-7 TRBV6-5 TRBD2 - TGTGCCAGCAGTTACTCTAGCGGGAACTCCTACGAGCAGTACTTC CASSYSSGNSYEQYF
TRBJ2-7 TRBV24-1 TRBD2 - TGTGCCACCAGTGATCCCCAGCGGGATCGACCCCTCCGATGGTTGGAGCAGTACTTC CATSDPQRDRPLRWLEQYF
TRBJ1-1 TRBV12-3/TRBV12-4 - - TGTGCCAGCAGTCAGGGTGTTGGTACTGAAGCTTTCTTT CASSQGVGTEAFF
TRBJ2-5 TRBV20-1 TRBD1 many TGCAGTGCAACCGGGACAGGGCATGAAGAGACCCAGTACTTC CSATGTGHEETQYF
TRBJ2-7 TRBV12-3/TRBV12-4 TRBD2 few TGTGCCAGCAGTTGGGGACTAGCGGGAACCATGGACGAGCAGTACTTC CASSWGLAGTMDEQYF
TRBJ1-2 TRBV6-2/TRBV6-3 - - TGTGCCAGCAGTTATCAGGGTTCAGGCTATGGCTACACCTTC CASSYQGSGYGYTF
TRBJ2-7 TRBV25-1 - - TGTGCCAGCAGTGAATCGGGGGGCTCCGAGCAGTACTTC CASSESGGSEQYF
TRBJ2-7 TRBV2 TRBD1 - TGTGCCAGCAGTGAGACAGGGGGGTCCTACGAGCAGTACTTC CASSETGGSYEQYF
TRBJ1-5 TRBV28 - many TGTGCCAGCAGTACCACAGGGAAAGGTCTCAGTCAGCCCCAGCATTTT CASSTTGKGLSQPQHF
TRBJ1-1 TRBV6-5 - many TGTGCCAGCAGTTACGGCACAGGATACACTGAAGCTTTCTTT CASSYGTGYTEAFF
TRBJ2-7 TRBV28 - - TGTGCCACCTTCGCCTCTTACGAGCAGTACTTC CATFASYEQYF
TRBJ2-7 TRBV7-2 - - TGTGCCAGCGGGAACTCGGGCGAGCAGTACTTC CASGNSGEQYF
TRBJ2-7 TRBV6-1 - once TGTGCCAGCAGCATGGTACCGAGAGTTACCTACGAGCAGTACTTC CASSMVPRVTYEQYF
TRBJ2-7 TRBV6-1 TRBD2 many TGTGCCAGCAGGGCCTCCGGGACTAGCGGGAGAGAGCAGTACTTC CASRASGTSGREQYF